One sample yielded the 10 T cell receptor beta chains listed below, sequenced in a study of control samples from healthy donors and cancer patients (dated by TCRdb to 2018 to 2021). Library preparation employed the immunoSEQ multiplex PCR assay. TCRdb mirrors the immuneACCESS table, restricted to in-frame sequences. Some clones are absent from its copies; in checked studies, under half trace to an unresolved V gene, and the reason for the others is unknown. Recorded for this sample are roughly 150,000 clones; roughly 93% of them occurred a single time. The ten most abundant clones make up approximately 2.5% of the sample. The sequencing sample was made of blood. The source is a man aged 50 to 59 in good health.

This rearrangement joins TRBV7-2 to TRBJ1-5; D ambiguous. Trimming pared 2 bases from V and 5 bases from J, leaving 10 bases between. Per germline, CDR1 SGHTA and CDR2 FQGNSA. The CDR3 is 14 residues long. This chain's CDR3 is CASSLHGGDQPQHF. The CDR3 DNA reads TGTGCCAGCAGCTTACACGGCGGCGATCAGCCCCAGCATTTT.

The chain combines TRBV7-3 with TRBJ1-2; 8 bases are shared with TRBD1. The junction had 3 bases not matched to a gene; V was cut back by 4 bases and J by 8 bases. In germline, CDR1 is SGHTA, CDR2 FQGTGA. CDR3 size: 12 residues. CDR3 loop: CASSSDRGGYTF. CDR3 nucleotide sequence: TGTGCCAGCAGCTCAGACAGGGGAGGCTACACCTTC. Variable domain in full (rest from reference TRBV7-3 and TRBJ1-2): GAGVSQTPSNKVTEKGKYVELRCDPISGHTALYWYRQSLGQGPEFLIYFQGTGAADDSGLPNDRFFAVRPEGSVSTLKIQRTERGDSAVYLCASSSDRGGYTFGSGTRLTVV.

This chain joins TRBV10-3 and TRBJ1-5, with D possibly matching TRBD1 (6 bases). Germline assignment: CDR1 ENHRY and CDR2 SYGVKD. The V and J ends lost 5 bases and 0 bases respectively, with 8 bases between them. The CDR3 runs 14 residues. CDR3 protein: CAISNRDSNQPQHF. The CDR3, as DNA: TGTGCCATCAGTAACAGGGATAGCAATCAGCCCCAGCATTTT.

This chain joins TRBV15 and TRBJ2-3; D unresolved. Germline lookup yields CDR1 LNHNV and CDR2 YYDKDF (reference sequence). The CDR3 consists of 14 residues. The germline V and J ends were trimmed by 1 base and 4 bases, with 9 bases remaining between them. Here the CDR3 DNA reads TGTGCCACCAGCAGAGGGCTAGACTCAGATACGCAGTATTTT. It specifies CATSRGLDSDTQYF.

The chain employs TRBV27 and TRBJ2-3; TRBD2 agrees at 9 bases. The CDR3 is 17 residues long. Trimming took 5 bases from V and 6 from J; bases not matched to a gene: 15. Germline loops: CDR1 MNHEY, CDR2 SMNVEV (reference sequence). In nucleotides, the CDR3 is TGTGCCAGCAGTCCGACAGGGCTTGGCGGGAGGGCGGATACGCAGTATTTT. Protein: CASSPTGLGGRADTQYF.

The rearrangement links TRBV7-9 to TRBJ2-5; 7 nucleotides match TRBD2. The germline CDR1 and CDR2 sequences are SEHNR and FQNEAQ (reference sequence). V shed 5 bases and J 2 bases; nucleotides not matched to a gene: 14. The CDR3 runs to 17 residues. The chain's CDR3 is CASSTDGLGWGQETQYF. The CDR3 nucleotides read TGTGCCAGCAGCACGGATGGACTAGGGTGGGGTCAAGAGACCCAGTACTTC. The variable domain in full, completed from reference TRBV7-9 and TRBJ2-5, reads DTGVSQNPRHKITKRGQNVTFRCDPISEHNRLYWYRQTLGQGPEFLTYFQNEAQLEKSRLLSDRFSAERPKGSFSTLEIQRTEQGDSAMYLCASSTDGLGWGQETQYFGPGTRLLVL.

The chain employs TRBV18 and TRBJ2-3; TRBD2 matches at 7 bases. This CDR3 contains 14 residues. J was trimmed by 2 bases and V by 5 bases; bases with no gene match: 4. In germline, CDR1 is KGHSH, CDR2 LQKENI. This chain's CDR3 is CASSEGGNTDTQYF. CDR3 coding DNA: TGTGCCAGCTCAGAGGGAGGGAACACAGATACGCAGTATTTT.

The chain has TRBV5-6 and TRBJ1-1; perhaps TRBD1 as D (5 bases). The germline gives CDR1 SGHDT, CDR2 YYEEEE. Trimming removed 0 bases at V and 2 bases at J, with 11 bases between. The CDR3 totals 15 residues. CDR3 protein: CASSLAGGLNTEAFF. The CDR3 coding sequence is TGTGCCAGCAGCTTGGCCGGGGGACTAAACACTGAAGCTTTCTTT.

The J gene is TRBJ2-1, the V gene TRBV24-1; the match to TRBD1 covers 11 bases. This CDR3 has 14 amino acids. The germline V gene encodes CDR1 KGHDR and CDR2 SFDVKD. The junction had 7 bases not matched to a gene; V was cut back by 10 bases and J by 6 bases. In DNA, the CDR3 is TGTGCCACTACCGGGACAGGGGGTTTCAATGAGCAGTTCTTC. Its translation is CATTGTGGFNEQFF.

As DNA, the CDR3 is TGTGCCAGCAGCCAAGTGGGCACCCGCTACAATGAGCAGTTCTTC. This codes for CASSQVGTRYNEQFF. The chain recombines TRBV3-1 (or the pseudogene TRBV3-2) with TRBJ2-1, with D hard to call. Per germline, CDR1 LGHDT and CDR2 YNNKEL (reference sequence). V was pared by 1 base and J by 3 bases, with 10 bases between. The CDR3 length is 15 residues.